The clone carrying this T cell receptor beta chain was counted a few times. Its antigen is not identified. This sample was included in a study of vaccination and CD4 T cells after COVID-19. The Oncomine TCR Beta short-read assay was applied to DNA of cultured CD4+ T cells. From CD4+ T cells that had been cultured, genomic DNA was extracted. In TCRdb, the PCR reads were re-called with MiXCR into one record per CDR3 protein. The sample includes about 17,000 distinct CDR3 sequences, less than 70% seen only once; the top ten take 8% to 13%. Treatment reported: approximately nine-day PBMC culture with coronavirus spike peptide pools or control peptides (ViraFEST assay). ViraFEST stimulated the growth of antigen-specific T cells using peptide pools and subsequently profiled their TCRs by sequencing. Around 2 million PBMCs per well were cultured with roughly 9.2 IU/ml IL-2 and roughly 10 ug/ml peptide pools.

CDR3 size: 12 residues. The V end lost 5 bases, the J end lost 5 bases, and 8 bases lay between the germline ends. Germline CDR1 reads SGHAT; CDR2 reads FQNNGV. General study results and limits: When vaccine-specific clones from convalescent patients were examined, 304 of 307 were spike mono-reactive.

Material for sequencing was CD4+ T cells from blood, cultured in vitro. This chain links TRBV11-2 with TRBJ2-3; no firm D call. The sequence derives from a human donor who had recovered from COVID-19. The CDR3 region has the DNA TGTGCCAGCAGCCCCGAGGTAGATACGCAGTATTTT. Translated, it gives CASSPEVDTQYF. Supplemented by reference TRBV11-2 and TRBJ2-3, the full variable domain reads EAGVAQSPRYKIIEKRQSVAFWCNPISGHATLYWYQQILGQGPKLLIQFQNNGVVDDSQLPKDRFSAERLKGVDSTLKIQPAKLEDSAVYLCASSPEVDTQYFGPGTRLTVL.